A single T cell receptor beta chain is shown here with its context. This specimen comes from a study of blood T cell repertoires in COVID-19. Using immunoSEQ multiplex PCR, the repertoire was profiled, and TCRdb retains in-frame clones only, with some absent. The sample gives hundreds of thousands of clones, about 85% of which show up once; about 20% is in the top ten. Per germline, CDR1 MDHEN and CDR2 SYDVKM. The V gene lost 8 bases and the J gene lost 3 bases, with 13 bases spanning the gap. This CDR3 is built from 13 residues. This TCR was recovered from a man aged 25-45 years with active or convalescent COVID-19. Sequenced: peripheral blood. The chain joins TRBV28 to TRBJ1-2; D is possibly TRBD1 (5 bases). The CDR3, as DNA: TGTGCCAGCGGCCCCAGGGATCACTATGGCTACACCTTC. Translated: CASGPRDHYGYTF.